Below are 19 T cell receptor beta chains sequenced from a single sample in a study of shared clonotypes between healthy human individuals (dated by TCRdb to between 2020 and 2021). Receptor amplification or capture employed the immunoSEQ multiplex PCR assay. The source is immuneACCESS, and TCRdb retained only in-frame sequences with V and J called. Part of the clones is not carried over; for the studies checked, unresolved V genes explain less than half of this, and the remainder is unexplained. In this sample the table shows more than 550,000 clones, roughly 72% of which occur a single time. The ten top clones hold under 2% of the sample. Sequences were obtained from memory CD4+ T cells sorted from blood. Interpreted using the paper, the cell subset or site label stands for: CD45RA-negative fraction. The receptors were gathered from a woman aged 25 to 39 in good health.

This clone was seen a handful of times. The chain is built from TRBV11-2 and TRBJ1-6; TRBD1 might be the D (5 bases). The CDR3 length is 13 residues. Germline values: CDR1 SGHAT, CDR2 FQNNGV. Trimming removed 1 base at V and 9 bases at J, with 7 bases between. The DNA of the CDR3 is TGTGCCAGCAGCTTAGGAGGGGTTTCACCCCTCCACTTT. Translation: CASSLGGVSPLHF. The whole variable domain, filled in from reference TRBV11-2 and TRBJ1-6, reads EAGVAQSPRYKIIEKRQSVAFWCNPISGHATLYWYQQILGQGPKLLIQFQNNGVVDDSQLPKDRFSAERLKGVDSTLKIQPAKLEDSAVYLCASSLGGVSPLHFGNGTRLTVT.

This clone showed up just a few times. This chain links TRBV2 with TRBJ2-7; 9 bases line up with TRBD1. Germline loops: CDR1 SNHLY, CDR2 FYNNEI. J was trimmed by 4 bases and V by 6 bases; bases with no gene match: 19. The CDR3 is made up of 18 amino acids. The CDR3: CASRDTGGAMRFPYEQYF. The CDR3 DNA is TGTGCCAGCAGGGATACAGGGGGCGCAATGAGATTCCCTTACGAGCAGTACTTC.

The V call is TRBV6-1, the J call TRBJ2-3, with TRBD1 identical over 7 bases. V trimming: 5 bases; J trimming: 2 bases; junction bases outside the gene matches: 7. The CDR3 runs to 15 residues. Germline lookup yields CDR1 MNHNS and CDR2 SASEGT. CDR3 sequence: CASSPRDRATDTQYF. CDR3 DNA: TGTGCCAGCAGTCCCCGGGACAGAGCCACAGATACGCAGTATTTT.

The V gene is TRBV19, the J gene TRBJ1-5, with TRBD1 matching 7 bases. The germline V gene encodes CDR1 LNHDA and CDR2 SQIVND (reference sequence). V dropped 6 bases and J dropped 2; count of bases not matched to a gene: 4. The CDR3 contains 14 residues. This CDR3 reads CASRTTGGNQPQHF. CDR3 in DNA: TGTGCCAGTAGAACTACAGGGGGCAATCAGCCCCAGCATTTT.

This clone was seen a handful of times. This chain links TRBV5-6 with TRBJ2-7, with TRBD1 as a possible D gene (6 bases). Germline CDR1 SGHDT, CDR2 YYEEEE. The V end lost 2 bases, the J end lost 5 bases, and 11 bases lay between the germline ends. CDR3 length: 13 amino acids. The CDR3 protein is CASSFSRGDEQYF. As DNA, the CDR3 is TGTGCCAGCAGCTTTAGCAGGGGTGACGAGCAGTACTTC.

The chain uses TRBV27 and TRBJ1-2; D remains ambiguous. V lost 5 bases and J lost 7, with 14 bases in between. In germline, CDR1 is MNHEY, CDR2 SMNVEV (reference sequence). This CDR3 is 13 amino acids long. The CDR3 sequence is CASSQSVFGGYTF. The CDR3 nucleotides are TGTGCCAGCAGTCAATCAGTTTTTGGTGGCTACACCTTC.

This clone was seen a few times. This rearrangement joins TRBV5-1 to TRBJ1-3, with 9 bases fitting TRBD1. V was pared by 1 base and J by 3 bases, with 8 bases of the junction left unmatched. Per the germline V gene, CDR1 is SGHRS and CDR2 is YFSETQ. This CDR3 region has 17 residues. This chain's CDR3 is CASSLFPGQGFGNTIYF. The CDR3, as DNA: TGCGCCAGCAGCTTGTTTCCGGGACAGGGCTTTGGAAACACCATATATTTT.

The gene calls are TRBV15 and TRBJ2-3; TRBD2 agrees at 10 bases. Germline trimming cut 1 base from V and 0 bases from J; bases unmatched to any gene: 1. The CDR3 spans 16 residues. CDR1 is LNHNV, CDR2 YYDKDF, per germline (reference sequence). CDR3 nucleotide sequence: TGTGCCACCAGCAGAGCTAGCGGGAGTAGCACAGATACGCAGTATTTT. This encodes CATSRASGSSTDTQYF.

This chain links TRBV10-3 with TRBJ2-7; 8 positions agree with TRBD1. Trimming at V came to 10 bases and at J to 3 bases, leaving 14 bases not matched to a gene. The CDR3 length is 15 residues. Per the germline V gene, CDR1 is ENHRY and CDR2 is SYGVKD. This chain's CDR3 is CATGTGFIGGYEQYF. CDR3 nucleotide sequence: TGTGCCACCGGGACAGGCTTCATCGGTGGCTACGAGCAGTACTTC.

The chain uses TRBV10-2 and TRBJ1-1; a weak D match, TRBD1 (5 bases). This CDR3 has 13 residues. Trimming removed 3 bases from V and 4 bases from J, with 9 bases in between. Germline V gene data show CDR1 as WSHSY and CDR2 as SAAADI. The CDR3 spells CASSDPGATEAFF. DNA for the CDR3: TGCGCCAGCAGTGATCCCGGGGCCACTGAAGCTTTCTTT.

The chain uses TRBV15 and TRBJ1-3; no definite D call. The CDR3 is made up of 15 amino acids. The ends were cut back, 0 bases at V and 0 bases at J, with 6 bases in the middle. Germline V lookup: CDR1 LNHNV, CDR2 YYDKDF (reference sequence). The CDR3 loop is CATSREIFSGNTIYF. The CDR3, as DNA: TGTGCCACCAGCAGAGAAATCTTCTCTGGAAACACCATATATTTT.

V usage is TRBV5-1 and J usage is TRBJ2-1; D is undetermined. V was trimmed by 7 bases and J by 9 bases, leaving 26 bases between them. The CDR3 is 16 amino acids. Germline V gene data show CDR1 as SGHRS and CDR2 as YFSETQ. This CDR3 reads CASLLVPGPTIGEQFF. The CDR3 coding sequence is TGCGCCAGCCTCCTAGTTCCCGGCCCAACGATCGGTGAGCAGTTCTTC.

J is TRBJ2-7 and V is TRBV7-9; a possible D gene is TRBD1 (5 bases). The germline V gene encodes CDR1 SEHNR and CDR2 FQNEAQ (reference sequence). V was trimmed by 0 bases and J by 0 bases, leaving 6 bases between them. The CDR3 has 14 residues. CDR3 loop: CASSLAQVSYEQYF. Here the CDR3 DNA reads TGTGCCAGCAGCTTAGCACAGGTCTCCTACGAGCAGTACTTC. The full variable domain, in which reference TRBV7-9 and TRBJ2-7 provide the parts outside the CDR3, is DTGVSQNPRHKITKRGQNVTFRCDPISEHNRLYWYRQTLGQGPEFLTYFQNEAQLEKSRLLSDRFSAERPKGSFSTLEIQRTEQGDSAMYLCASSLAQVSYEQYFGPGTRLTVT.

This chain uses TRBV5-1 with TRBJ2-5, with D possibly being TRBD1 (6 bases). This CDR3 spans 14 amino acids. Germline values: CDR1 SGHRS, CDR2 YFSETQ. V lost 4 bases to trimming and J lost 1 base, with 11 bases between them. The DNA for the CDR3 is TGCGCCAGCAGCATACAGGGCGGCCAAGAGACCCAGTACTTC. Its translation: CASSIQGGQETQYF.

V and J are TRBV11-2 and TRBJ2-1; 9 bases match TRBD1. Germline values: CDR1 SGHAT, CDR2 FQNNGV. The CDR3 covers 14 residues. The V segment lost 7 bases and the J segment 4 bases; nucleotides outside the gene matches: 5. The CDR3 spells CASTDGQGYNEQFF. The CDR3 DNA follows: TGTGCCAGCACTGATGGACAGGGGTACAATGAGCAGTTCTTC.

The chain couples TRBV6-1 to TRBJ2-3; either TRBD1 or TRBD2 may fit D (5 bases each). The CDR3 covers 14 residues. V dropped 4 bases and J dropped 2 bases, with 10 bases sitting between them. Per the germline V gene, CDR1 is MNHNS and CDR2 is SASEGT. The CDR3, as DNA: TGTGCCAGCAGTGCGGGACGGTCCACAGATACGCAGTATTTT. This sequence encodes CASSAGRSTDTQYF.

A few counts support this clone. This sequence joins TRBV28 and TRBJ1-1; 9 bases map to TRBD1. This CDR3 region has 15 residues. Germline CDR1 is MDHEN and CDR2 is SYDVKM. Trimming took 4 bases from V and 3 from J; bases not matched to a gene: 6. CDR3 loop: CASSSNGQGYTEAFF. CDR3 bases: TGTGCCAGCAGTTCGAACGGACAGGGGTACACTGAAGCTTTCTTT.

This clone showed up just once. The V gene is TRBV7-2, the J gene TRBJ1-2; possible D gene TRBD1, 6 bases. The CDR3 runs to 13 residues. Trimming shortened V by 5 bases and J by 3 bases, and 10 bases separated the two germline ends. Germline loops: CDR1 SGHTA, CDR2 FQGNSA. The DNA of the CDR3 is TGTGCCAGCAGCCCTCGACAGGACTATGGCTACACCTTC. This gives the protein CASSPRQDYGYTF.

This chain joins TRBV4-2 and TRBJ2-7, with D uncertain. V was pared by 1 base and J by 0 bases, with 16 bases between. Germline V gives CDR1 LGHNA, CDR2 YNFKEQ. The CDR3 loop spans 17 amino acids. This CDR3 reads CASSQGLTGGSSYEQYF. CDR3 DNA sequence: TGTGCCAGCAGCCAAGGGCTCACTGGCGGAAGCTCCTACGAGCAGTACTTC.